This T cell receptor (beta chain) was recovered during a study of control samples from healthy donors and cancer patients. Measured with immunoSEQ multiplex PCR; TCRdb has only the in-frame clones, and not every one. Of 110,000 to 150,000 clones detected, approximately 91% appear once; the ten largest clones hold around 10%. From germline, CDR1 is SGHRS and CDR2 YFSETQ. The V end lost 4 bases, the J end lost 2 bases, and 7 bases lay between the germline ends. The length of the CDR3 is 12 residues. The clonotype originates from a woman in her 30s in good health. Sequences were obtained from blood. The J gene is TRBJ2-7, the V gene TRBV5-1; D might be TRBD2 (5 bases). The CDR3 sequence is CASSPTTYEQYF. In DNA, the CDR3 is TGCGCCAGCAGCCCGACTACCTACGAGCAGTACTTC.